The 13 T cell receptor beta chains below come from one sample, sequenced in a study of blood T cell repertoires in COVID-19. Assay: immunoSEQ multiplex PCR; the TCRdb copy retains only in-frame clones and omits some. Found here are roughly 170,000 clones, 85% to 90% of them singletons; the top ten hold 2.7%. Material: peripheral blood. The source is a man in his forties with active or convalescent COVID-19.

The table lists this clone with a count of one. This chain joins TRBV4-1 and TRBJ2-1; 10 positions agree with TRBD2. The junction had 3 bases not matched to a gene; V was cut back by 0 bases and J by 4 bases. The germline V gene has CDR1 MGHRA and CDR2 YSYEKL. The CDR3 length is 16 residues. In DNA, the CDR3 is TGCGCCAGCAGCCAAGAACTAGCGGGGCTTTACAATGAGCAGTTCTTC. Translating it yields CASSQELAGLYNEQFF.

In nucleotides, the CDR3 is TGTGCCAGCAGCTCCCCCCTCGGTTCGGCTGAAGCTTTCTTT. It specifies CASSSPLGSAEAFF. The V and J genes are TRBV11-2 and TRBJ1-1; D unresolved. The CDR3 contains 14 residues. The germline CDR1 and CDR2 sequences are SGHAT and FQNNGV. V lost 4 bases and J lost 6, with 15 bases in between.

The chain employs TRBV6-2 or TRBV6-3 and TRBJ1-1; tentative D call: TRBD1 (5 bases). The germline V and J ends were trimmed by 5 bases and 0 bases, with 10 bases remaining between them. The CDR3 loop spans 14 amino acids. Looked up from germline, CDR1 is MNHEY and CDR2 is SVGEGT. Here the CDR3 DNA reads TGTGCCAGCAGTAAGGGGACTATGAACACTGAAGCTTTCTTT. This translates into CASSKGTMNTEAFF.

J is TRBJ2-4 and V is TRBV7-2; D possibly corresponds to TRBD1 (6 bases). CDR1 is SGHTA, CDR2 FQGNSA, per germline. V was cut by 5 bases and J by 5 bases, with 22 bases left in between. This CDR3 has 17 amino acids. The CDR3 coding sequence is TGTGCCAGCAGCCCCCCGGGATTCCGGGACACCCAAAACATTCAGTACTTC. Translation: CASSPPGFRDTQNIQYF.

This rearrangement joins TRBV4-3 to TRBJ1-3, with D unresolved. The CDR3 extends over 16 amino acids. Per germline, CDR1 LGHNA and CDR2 YSLEER. V shed 8 bases and J shed 0 bases, with 17 bases lying between them. The CDR3: CASRPAAGTSGNTIYF. CDR3 sequence (DNA): TGCGCCAGCCGCCCCGCTGCTGGCACCTCTGGAAACACCATATATTTT.

This clone came up once. This sequence joins TRBV19 and TRBJ1-5, with D tentatively TRBD1 (5 bases). The CDR3 totals 16 residues. Germline V gives CDR1 LNHDA, CDR2 SQIVND (reference sequence). The ends were cut back, 1 base at V and 3 bases at J, with 13 bases in the middle. For the CDR3, the DNA is TGTGCCAGTAGTATAGGTTTCGTGGGGCTCAATCAGCCCCAGCATTTT. This encodes CASSIGFVGLNQPQHF.

The J gene is TRBJ1-1, the V gene TRBV5-1; possibly TRBD1 for D (6 bases). V lost 6 bases to trimming and J lost 6 bases, with 15 bases between them. The CDR3 length is 13 residues. CDR1 is SGHRS and CDR2 is YFSETQ in the germline V gene. This CDR3 reads CASTLGAGAEAFF. CDR3 bases: TGCGCCAGCACCCTGGGGGCAGGGGCTGAAGCTTTCTTT.

The table lists this clone with a count of one. The chain has TRBV4-3 and TRBJ2-2; TRBD2 matches at 7 bases. CDR3 size: 18 residues. J gave up 3 bases and V 1 base, and 11 bases lay outside the gene matches. CDR1 and CDR2 (germline): LGHNA, YSLEER. Written as DNA, the CDR3 is TGCGCCAGCAGCCAAGCTCTTGTTTACGGGGGGTACACCGGGGAGCTGTTTTTT. Residues: CASSQALVYGGYTGELFF.

This chain connects TRBV9 to TRBJ2-2; maybe TRBD2 (5 bases). Germline V gene lookup returns CDR1 SGDLS and CDR2 YYNGEE. V lost 2 bases, J lost 5 bases, and 16 bases lay in between. The CDR3 runs 16 residues. The CDR3 reads CASSVRGSAPTGELFF. The CDR3 bases are TGTGCCAGCAGCGTCCGCGGGTCGGCCCCGACCGGGGAGCTGTTTTTT.

This chain joins TRBV9 and TRBJ2-2; weak D call: TRBD1 (5 bases). The length of the CDR3 is 13 residues. CDR1 and CDR2 (germline): SGDLS, YYNGEE. V shed 0 bases and J shed 7 bases, with 7 bases lying between them. DNA of the CDR3: TGTGCCAGCAGCGTAGCAGGGAACGGGGAGCTGTTTTTT. Its protein product is CASSVAGNGELFF.

The rearrangement joins TRBV14 to TRBJ2-2, with D perhaps matching TRBD2 (6 bases). Germline assignment: CDR1 SGHDN and CDR2 FVKESK. CDR3 length: 16 amino acids. The ends were cut back, 0 bases at V and 4 bases at J, with 12 bases in the middle. CDR3 protein: CASSQEGRRATGELFF. In DNA, the CDR3 is TGTGCCAGCAGCCAAGAAGGAAGGAGGGCCACCGGGGAGCTGTTTTTT. The full variable domain, in which reference TRBV14 and TRBJ2-2 provide the parts outside the CDR3, is EAGVTQFPSHSVIEKGQTVTLRCDPISGHDNLYWYRRVMGKEIKFLLHFVKESKQDESGMPNNRFLAERTGGTYSTLKVQPAELEDSGVYFCASSQEGRRATGELFFGEGSRLTVL.

The V gene is TRBV10-2, the J gene TRBJ1-4; no firm D call. The V end was cut by 2 bases, the J end by 3 bases, with 10 bases between. Germline assignment: CDR1 WSHSY and CDR2 SAAADI. This CDR3 has 15 residues. The CDR3 region is CASSEPTSPNEKLFF. Here the CDR3 DNA reads TGCGCCAGCAGTGAGCCAACAAGTCCTAATGAAAAACTGTTTTTT.

The table lists this clone with a few counts. The chain uses TRBV12-5 and TRBJ2-5; 9 positions match TRBD2. With 7 bases clipped from V and 3 bases from J, the junction kept 6 bases outside the gene matches. This CDR3 contains 14 residues. CDR1 and CDR2 from the germline V gene are LGHNT and FRNRAP. CDR3 DNA: TGTGCTAGTGTCCCAGCGGGGGGCAAAGAGACCCAGTACTTC. This codes for CASVPAGGKETQYF.